This T cell receptor beta chain was identified during a study of shared T cell receptors in the human thymus (dated by TCRdb to the early 2020s). As for the study more broadly: The study examined how self-reactive, shared T-cell receptor alpha chains are generated in the human thymus.

Receptors were amplified or captured by the immunoSEQ multiplex PCR assay. Here the immuneACCESS table is served through TCRdb, limited to in-frame sequences with V and J called. Missing clones are a known gap in these copies; in checked studies unresolved V genes cover under half, and the rest lacks a known reason. The sample table holds some 700,000 clones, of which 70% to 90% were seen once. Of the sample, approximately 0.01% is held by the ten largest clones. The germline V gene provides CDR1 MNHEY and CDR2 SVGAGI. The CDR3 goes from the cysteine to the phenylalanine over 14 residues. CDR3 DNA is the only sequence kept; it has 42 bases, read in frame from the first base. V lost 2 bases and J lost 3 bases; the stretch between them is 10 bases long. Regarding this clone: Its antigen is currently not known. No base qualities exist here, and no much larger clone lies one base off it.

The same data also contributed to another study, on human thymus T cells. The other study reports the following: Immunologically healthy infants undergoing open corrective cardiac surgery for congenital heart defects in Finland were used as donors. The thymus tissue came from surgical resects taken out during corrective cardiac surgery. Both the thymic and the peripheral blood repertoires appeared to show biased V and J gene segment usage. The related research found that thymic TCR repertoires overlapped highly between unrelated individuals. The study characterized TCR alpha and beta repertoires from eight infant thymus samples and a few related peripheral blood samples. Donor ages ranged from about 7 to 250 days, and the cohort comprised about six male and a couple of female infants. After being mechanically released from the tissue, thymocytes were kept at -70 degrees C in pellets of 10-30 million cells. Genomic DNA was extracted from frozen cell pellets with a QIAsymphony instrument. The immunoSEQ multiplex PCR assay was used to amplify the TCRB and TCRAD loci from a standardized amount of quality-controlled genomic DNA. The amplicons covered the V(D)J region and were long enough to include the CDR3 and to identify the V and J genes. The amplicons were sequenced on an Illumina platform via the commercial immunoSEQ service. Primer bias and sequencing errors were corrected as previously described, and TCRAD and TCRB were defined on the basis of the IMGT database. immunoSEQ Analyzer 3.0 and VDJTools were used for repertoire analysis, which covered basic statistics, V/J segment usage, diversity estimates, rarefaction and pairwise overlap. To estimate diversity, the Chao1, ChaoE, Efron-Thisted, Shannon and inverse Simpson indices were applied, and diversity was also estimated on datasets down-sampled to the smallest sample. Repertoire overlap was determined by strict matching of CDR3 nucleotide sequence, V gene and J gene, and Jaccard-based multidimensional scaling clustering was applied. On average, roughly 740,000 unique TCRB clonotypes were obtained from thymus samples, compared with 70,000 to 90,000 from blood samples.

This TCR was recovered from a girl under three years old with a congenital heart defect. Donor details come from another sample of the same person, matched by shared clones. Recombination joined TRBV6-5 with TRBJ2-5; TRBD1 is perhaps the D gene, given 5 matching bases. The material sequenced was thymocytes. CDR3 loop: CASSYGALEETQYF. In nucleotides, the sequence is TGTGCCAGCAGTTACGGGGCTTTAGAAGAGACCCAGTACTTC.